Listed here are 25 T cell receptor beta chains from one sample, sequenced in a study of blood T cells in healthy people across ages. With a J-beta primer mix and a sample-barcoded 5' primer, a second PCR ran about 7 to 11 cycles. TCRdb redid the calling of the 5' RACE reads with MiXCR, one entry per CDR3 protein. The table has some 640,000 distinct CDR3 sequences, about 28% seen once. The sample consisted of blood. These receptors came from a woman of 80 years or more in good health.

The V gene is TRBV27, the J gene TRBJ1-6, with D maybe TRBD1 (6 bases). The CDR3 totals 15 residues. The V gene lost 2 bases and the J gene lost 4 bases, with 9 bases spanning the gap. Germline V gene lookup returns CDR1 MNHEY and CDR2 SMNVEV (reference sequence). CDR3 in DNA: TGTGCCAGCAGTTTAGGGAGGGGGTATAATTCACCCCTCCACTTT. The encoded protein is CASSLGRGYNSPLHF.

This clonotype was counted a few times. The chain has TRBV29-1 and TRBJ2-5, with 7 bases lining up with TRBD1. The CDR3 consists of 13 residues. Germline V CDR1 and CDR2: SQVTM, ANQGSEA. V gave up 7 bases and J gave up 4 bases; unmatched junction bases: 9. The CDR3 is CSAAGGTGETQYF. CDR3 nucleotides: TGCAGCGCCGCAGGGGGAACTGGAGAGACCCAGTACTTC.

This clonotype was counted between two and nine times. This chain uses TRBV27 with TRBJ1-1, with TRBD1 identical over 8 bases. The length of the CDR3 is 13 residues. The germline V gene encodes CDR1 MNHEY and CDR2 SMNVEV (reference sequence). The ends lost 7 bases at V and 11 bases at J; junction bases unmatched: 12. The CDR3 spells CASTFQGAHRAFF. CDR3 DNA: TGTGCCAGCACCTTCCAGGGGGCGCATAGGGCTTTCTTT.

A few counts support this clonotype. V and J are TRBV7-9 and TRBJ1-1; D unclear. V was clipped by 2 bases and J by 0 bases, with 13 bases between them. The germline V gene has CDR1 SEHNR and CDR2 FQNEAQ (reference sequence). CDR3 length: 16 residues. The CDR3 sequence is CASSLLDERLNTEAFF. The DNA of the CDR3 is TGTGCCAGCAGCTTATTAGACGAACGCTTGAACACTGAAGCTTTCTTT.

This clonotype appeared many times. The genes are TRBV9 and TRBJ2-5, with TRBD1 matching 8 bases. There are 16 residues in the CDR3. Germline CDR1 and CDR2: SGDLS and YYNGEE. V trimming: 2 bases; J trimming: 3 bases; junction bases outside the gene matches: 9. CDR3 loop: CASSVGVDRVEETQYF. The CDR3, as DNA: TGTGCCAGCAGCGTCGGCGTGGACAGGGTAGAAGAGACCCAGTACTTC.

This clonotype was seen a few times. The chain carries TRBV20-1 and TRBJ2-3; tentatively, D is TRBD2 (5 bases). The CDR3 sequence is 13 residues long. Germline V gene sequence: CDR1 DFQATT, CDR2 SNEGSKA (reference sequence). V lost 3 bases and J 6 bases, leaving 13 bases between the germline ends. This CDR3 is CSASGLASDTQYF. As DNA, the CDR3 is TGCAGTGCTAGTGGGCTAGCCTCGGATACGCAGTATTTT.

This clonotype has a count of ten or more. The gene calls are TRBV20-1 and TRBJ2-3; TRBD2 is a possible D gene (5 bases). V lost 1 base to trimming and J lost 6 bases, with 14 bases between them. Germline V gene sequence: CDR1 DFQATT, CDR2 SNEGSKA (reference sequence). The CDR3 covers 14 residues. CDR3 coding DNA: TGCAGTGCTAGAGCAACAACGAGGGTGGATACGCAGTATTTT. Its protein is CSARATTRVDTQYF.

This chain connects TRBV5-1 to TRBJ2-1; D is possibly TRBD2 (5 bases). The DNA matches TRBJ2-7 better at its end, which makes the J call doubtful. Germline V gene sequence: CDR1 SGHRS, CDR2 YFSETQ. This CDR3 spans 16 amino acids. CDR3 sequence: CASSLRAGLSYNEQYF. The CDR3, as DNA: TGCGCCAGCAGCTTGAGGGCGGGCCTCTCCTACAATGAGCAGTACTTC.

The chain recombines TRBV6-5 with TRBJ1-4; 11 bases line up with TRBD1. The J segment lost 2 bases and the V segment lost 2 bases, leaving 7 bases of the junction unmatched. The germline gives CDR1 MNHEY, CDR2 SVGAGI. CDR3 length equals 18 residues. The CDR3 nucleotides read TGTGCCAGCAGTTACCCAGGGACAGGGGGTGGGACTAATGAAAAACTGTTTTTT. It yields the protein CASSYPGTGGGTNEKLFF.

Comment on this clonotype: One end of the junction varies from germline; a read error may be responsible. In nucleotides, the CDR3 is TGTGACAGCAGCCCCGGGCAGGGACCTTACAATGAGCAGTTCTTC. It encodes CDSSPGQGPYNEQFF. J is TRBJ2-1 and V is TRBV9; tentatively, D is TRBD1 or TRBD2 (5 bases each). The CDR3 consists of 15 residues. Germline V lookup: CDR1 SGDLS, CDR2 YYNGEE.

This clonotype was detected many times. The rearrangement joins TRBV29-1 to TRBJ2-1; TRBD2 aligns across 11 bases. In germline, CDR1 is SQVTM, CDR2 ANQGSEA. The CDR3 covers 11 residues. The V and J ends lost 6 bases and 10 bases, in that order; junction bases with no gene match: 2. For the CDR3, the DNA is TGCAGCGTGCGACTAGCGGGGGAGCAGTTCTTC. Translated, it gives CSVRLAGEQFF.

This sequence joins TRBV28 and TRBJ1-5; the match to TRBD1 covers 8 bases. Trimming removed 6 bases from V and 5 bases from J; junction bases left unmatched: 9. Germline V gene data show CDR1 as MDHEN and CDR2 as SYDVKM. CDR3 length: 15 amino acids. The CDR3 DNA reads TGTGCCAGCAGCCGGGGACAGGCCTCTTATCAGCCCCAGCATTTT. Protein product: CASSRGQASYQPQHF.

This clonotype occurred many times. The DNA of the CDR3 is TGTGCCAGCAGCTCGCCGGGAGGAGAGACCCAGTACTTC. Protein: CASSSPGGETQYF. The chain employs TRBV5-5 and TRBJ2-5, with TRBD2 matching over 7 bases. Trimming at V came to 3 bases and at J to 4 bases, leaving 3 bases not matched to a gene. CDR1 and CDR2 (germline): SGHKS, YYEKEE (reference sequence). The length of the CDR3 is 13 residues.

The chain couples TRBV2 to TRBJ2-2; D remains ambiguous. The V gene's germline CDR1 is SNHLY and CDR2 FYNNEI. Trimming removed 2 bases from V and 3 bases from J, with 10 bases in between. This CDR3 is built from 15 residues. The CDR3 is CASSEMLRDTGELFF. The CDR3 coding sequence is TGTGCCAGCAGTGAAATGCTTCGTGACACCGGGGAGCTGTTTTTT.

This clonotype was detected many times. The chain has TRBV5-1 and TRBJ1-1; a possible D gene is TRBD1 (5 bases). Germline CDR1 and CDR2: SGHRS and YFSETQ. Trimming removed 0 bases from V and 3 bases from J, with 9 bases in between. The CDR3 covers 14 residues. CDR3 sequence reads: CASSLAGADTEAFF. CDR3 coding DNA: TGCGCCAGCAGCTTGGCCGGGGCGGACACTGAAGCTTTCTTT.

This clonotype was seen many times. The chain carries TRBV7-2 and TRBJ2-5; D is possibly TRBD2 (5 bases). CDR1 and CDR2 (germline): SGHTA, FQGNSA. This CDR3 contains 13 residues. Between the trimmed V and J ends, which lost 2 bases and 5 bases, there was a span of 9 bases. CDR3 in amino acids: CASSLRGSETQYF. Written as DNA, the CDR3 is TGTGCCAGCAGCTTACGAGGGTCCGAGACCCAGTACTTC.

The chain is built from TRBV20-1 and TRBJ2-1; D gene unclear. The CDR3 loop spans 14 amino acids. Germline assignment: CDR1 DFQATT and CDR2 SNEGSKA (reference sequence). With 2 bases removed from V and 9 bases from J, the gap between germline ends came to 17 bases. The DNA of the CDR3 is TGCAGTGCTAGATCCCCATGGTCCTGCAGTGAGCAGTTCTTC. Protein sequence: CSARSPWSCSEQFF.

There are a few counts of this clonotype. The germline gene is not matched at one end of the junction; a read error may be the cause. The V gene is TRBV7-9, the J gene TRBJ1-6; D call uncertain. The CDR3 is made up of 12 amino acids. Germline lookup yields CDR1 SEHNR and CDR2 FQNEAQ (reference sequence). As DNA, the CDR3 is TGTGCCAGCAGCATATCGGATTCACCCCCCCACTTT. It yields the protein CASSISDSPPHF.

Remarks on this clonotype: This may come from a read error, since a much larger clone is one base off. The chain links TRBV6-2 or TRBV6-3 to TRBJ2-1; 14 bases align to TRBD2. The J call is uncertain, as TRBJ2-7 better fits the DNA end. Per germline, CDR1 MNHEY and CDR2 SVGEGT. This CDR3 contains 20 residues. The CDR3 region has the DNA TGTGCCAGCAGTTACCCCGGACTAGCGGGGGGACCAATCCTTTACAATGAGCAGTACTTC. It translates to CASSYPGLAGGPILYNEQYF.

This clonotype was recorded many times. V gene TRBV4-1 combines with J gene TRBJ1-2, with D possibly being TRBD1 (6 bases). This CDR3 contains 17 residues. Germline-derived CDR1 and CDR2 are MGHRA and YSYEKL. V was pared by 3 bases and J by 3 bases, with 20 bases between. Here the CDR3 reads CASSQDQGGPPHYGYTF. The CDR3 DNA follows: TGCGCCAGCAGCCAGGACCAAGGGGGTCCCCCACACTATGGCTACACCTTC.

This clonotype has ten or more counts. The gene calls are TRBV6-1 and TRBJ2-5; 7 nucleotides agree with TRBD1. Germline-derived CDR1 and CDR2 are MNHNS and SASEGT. Trimming at V came to 4 bases and at J to 10 bases, leaving 9 bases not matched to a gene. The CDR3 covers 13 residues. The CDR3 coding sequence is TGTGCCAGCAGTGTGGACAGGAATTTTGACCAGTACTTC. It is translated as CASSVDRNFDQYF.

The chain joins TRBV6-5 to TRBJ1-1, with a weak D call TRBD1 (6 bases). Trimming removed 5 bases at V and 0 bases at J, with 13 bases between. The CDR3 spans 15 residues. Germline V lookup: CDR1 MNHEY, CDR2 SVGAGI. CDR3 nucleotide sequence: TGTGCCAGCAGTCGTGGACAGTTCATGAACACTGAAGCTTTCTTT. Its protein is CASSRGQFMNTEAFF.

This sequence joins TRBV6-2 or TRBV6-3 and TRBJ1-2; D perhaps matches TRBD1 (5 bases). V gave up 2 bases and J gave up 7 bases, with 14 bases separating them. Germline values: CDR1 MNHEY, CDR2 SVGEGT. The CDR3 is 14 residues long. The CDR3 DNA sequence: TGTGCCAGCAGTTACATAGGACAAGGGTCTGGCTACACCTTC. It is translated as CASSYIGQGSGYTF.

This clonotype was recorded many times. V is TRBV29-1 and J is TRBJ2-5, with no clear D. Trimming stripped 5 bases from V and 5 bases from J, with 9 bases between. Germline V gene data show CDR1 as SQVTM and CDR2 as ANQGSEA. The CDR3 is 11 residues long. In nucleotides, the CDR3 is TGCAGCGTTCCAATCGGGGAGACCCAGTACTTC. Its translation is CSVPIGETQYF.

Remarks on this clonotype: One end of the junction fails to match germline, which may point to a read error. The chain couples TRBV18 to TRBJ1-5; D might be TRBD1 (6 bases). Germline CDR1 reads KGHSH; CDR2 reads LQKENI. This CDR3 comprises 15 residues. The CDR3 here is CANSPPNRVNQPQHF. CDR3 in DNA: TGTGCCAACTCACCACCTAACAGGGTCAATCAGCCCCAGCATTTT.